This TCR beta chain was found in a study of blood T cell repertoires in COVID-19 (TCRdb year 2020). In the study overall: Samples covering the acute and convalescent phases of COVID-19 were provided by collaborators in the United States, Italy and Spain. The prospective study material was composed of cDNA or gDNA derived from T cells, B-cell-depleted T cells, or PBMCs. Subjects who had been exposed to COVID-19, were actively infected with it, or had recovered from it provided the deeply sampled blood TCRbeta repertoires that made up the dataset. The repertoires were released in a freely available public database intended as a resource for research on the immune response to SARS-CoV-2. Samples came from the ongoing ImmuneRACE study (first 160 participants) plus 1,254 subjects from 6 global collaborators. A de-identified subject ID, COVID-19 status, age in years and sex were almost always included in the sample metadata. Where available, HLA class I and class II types were taken from metadata supplied by the sample provider and were not determined by assay-based typing.

TCRbeta CDR3 regions were amplified from genomic DNA by means of the immunoSEQ Assay, a bias-controlled multiplex PCR. Concerning the study's data processing: Within the assay, amplification of reference gene primers was used to estimate how many nucleated cells each sample contained. To quantify the absolute abundance of each unique TCRbeta CDR3 rearrangement, sequence reads were collapsed and filtered. For each sample, productive Simpson clonality was calculated by taking the square root of Simpson's diversity index across productive rearrangements. TCRdb carries this immuneACCESS record with in-frame sequences only. Its versions omit some clonotypes, under half of them owing to an unresolved V gene in the studies checked, with the rest unexplained. D and trimming were read from the DNA, whereas the V and J calls and clone size are those reported in that table. The sample table records approximately 240,000 clones; around four fifths of these occur just once. Of the sample, around 6.4% is held by the ten largest clones.

The collaborating institutions used their own protocols to collect whole blood in K2EDTA tubes. For TCRbeta analysis, collaborators shipped samples as frozen whole blood, isolated PBMCs, or DNA extracted from either of those sample types. About this clone itself: Which antigen it targets is not known. The record has no base qualities; no much larger clone is one base away.

The paper's findings and limits, for the study overall: Clinical and demographic metadata were provided uncurated, with the amount varying by source and participant.

The CDR3 sequence holds 15 residues, the cysteine and phenylalanine included. Only the CDR3 part of the read is kept: 45 bases, read in frame from the first base. From the germline V gene, CDR1 is SGHDT and CDR2 is YYEEEE. The V end loses 4 bases and the J end loses 5 bases, and a stretch of 16 bases separates them. The receptor comes from a woman aged 55-70 years with active or convalescent COVID-19. The rearrangement joined TRBV5-6 to TRBJ2-1, with the identity of the D gene unclear. The sample consisted of peripheral blood. The CDR3 region: CASSSPTATDNEQFF. The DNA reads TGTGCCAGCAGCAGCCCCACTGCCACAGACAATGAGCAGTTCTTC.